These 13 T cell receptor beta chains originate from one sample sequenced in a study of radiation and T cells in renal cell carcinoma (TCRdb year 2020). The library was made by the immunoSEQ multiplex PCR assay. TCRdb limited this immuneACCESS table to in-frame rearrangements with V and J called. A share of clones is missing; checked studies link under half to unresolved V genes, and the rest is unexplained. The sample table lists around 180,000 clones, around 90% of them with a count of one. Around 10% of the sample belongs to the ten largest clones. Interpreted using the paper, the time point label stands for: blood 4 weeks post-SBRT, at nephrectomy. What the treatment or condition label conveys for this sample: 15 Gy SBRT to primary tumor, nephrectomy 4 weeks later. The sequencing here drew on blood, taken from a patient whose treatment included radiotherapy and nephrectomy. The receptors derive from a woman in her forties or fifties with renal cell carcinoma.

The chain joins TRBV7-9 to TRBJ2-1; D gene uncertain. CDR3 length: 14 residues. CDR1 and CDR2 (germline): SEHNR, FQNEAQ (reference sequence). V was cut by 4 bases and J by 10 bases, with 17 bases left in between. Written as DNA, the CDR3 is TGTGCCAGCAGCTCGGGCCCCCTCTTGGGGGAGCAGTTCTTC. This sequence encodes CASSSGPLLGEQFF.

CDR3 in DNA: TGTGCCAGCAGTTTGGCGACAGGGGCGGACAATCAGCCCCAGCATTTT. Translating it yields CASSLATGADNQPQHF. This sequence joins TRBV28 and TRBJ1-5; 8 bases match TRBD1. This CDR3 region has 16 residues. The V gene end was trimmed by 3 bases and the J gene end by 3 bases; junction bases not matched to a gene: 7. The germline CDR1 and CDR2 sequences are MDHEN and SYDVKM.

The chain uses TRBV27 and TRBJ1-4, with TRBD1 as a possible D gene (5 bases). The CDR3 consists of 14 residues. CDR1 is MNHEY, CDR2 SMNVEV, per germline (reference sequence). V was trimmed by 8 bases and J by 11 bases, leaving 21 bases between them. CDR3 in amino acids: CASGWGGRGGKLFF. CDR3 DNA sequence: TGTGCCAGCGGTTGGGGCGGGAGGGGAGGGAAACTGTTTTTT.

The sample holds one count of this clone. The chain is built from TRBV5-4 and TRBJ1-1, with D uncertain. Between the trimmed V and J ends, which lost 4 bases and 0 bases, there was a span of 4 bases. Germline CDR1 SGHNT, CDR2 YYREEE (reference sequence). There are 12 residues in the CDR3. Here the CDR3 DNA reads TGTGCCAGCAGCCCGGTGAACACTGAAGCTTTCTTT. Its translation: CASSPVNTEAFF.

The genes are TRBV2 and TRBJ2-3, with D hard to call. The CDR3 length is 14 residues. Germline loops: CDR1 SNHLY, CDR2 FYNNEI. Trimming cost V 6 bases and J 4 bases, with 14 bases left between them. The CDR3: CASRAWSGADTQYF. Here the CDR3 DNA reads TGTGCCAGCAGGGCCTGGAGTGGGGCAGATACGCAGTATTTT.

The J gene is TRBJ1-5, the V gene TRBV9; D is uncertain. This CDR3 is built from 14 residues. The germline gives CDR1 SGDLS, CDR2 YYNGEE. Trimming removed 0 bases at V and 3 bases at J, with 7 bases between. CDR3 DNA: TGTGCCAGCAGCGTAGGGCCAGACAATCAGCCCCAGCATTTT. It codes for CASSVGPDNQPQHF.

This sequence joins TRBV7-9 and TRBJ2-6; TRBD1 matches at 7 bases. V was pared by 3 bases and J by 2 bases, with 7 bases of the junction left unmatched. Germline assignment: CDR1 SEHNR and CDR2 FQNEAQ (reference sequence). The CDR3 runs 17 residues. The CDR3 loop is CASSFAGGSTGANVLTF. DNA for the CDR3: TGTGCCAGCAGCTTCGCAGGGGGATCAACTGGGGCCAACGTCCTGACTTTC.

This chain links TRBV5-6 with TRBJ2-3; D unresolved. CDR1 SGHDT and CDR2 YYEEEE come from the germline V gene. This CDR3 has 16 amino acids. V dropped 7 bases and J dropped 4 bases, with 22 bases sitting between them. The DNA of the CDR3 is TGTGCCAGCTTACGAGTCGGCTTTCGAGGAGCAGATACGCAGTATTTT. Its protein product is CASLRVGFRGADTQYF.

V and J are TRBV7-9 and TRBJ1-2, with a possible D match to TRBD1 (5 bases). Looked up from germline, CDR1 is SEHNR and CDR2 is FQNEAQ (reference sequence). Between the trimmed V and J ends, which lost 5 bases and 4 bases, there was a span of 17 bases. The CDR3 has 15 amino acids. In nucleotides, the CDR3 is TGTGCCAGCAGCCCTTGGTCGGTTGGGGGCTATGGCTACACCTTC. Translation gives CASSPWSVGGYGYTF.

CDR3 DNA sequence: TGTGCCAGCAGTGAACTCGGGCAGTACGAGCAGTACTTC. Encoded protein: CASSELGQYEQYF. The chain links TRBV6-1 to TRBJ2-7; D is unclear. The germline CDR1 and CDR2 sequences are MNHNS and SASEGT. The germline V and J ends were trimmed by 2 bases and 4 bases, with 9 bases remaining between them. The CDR3 has 13 residues.

The rearrangement links TRBV7-2 to TRBJ1-1, with unresolved D. Germline V gives CDR1 SGHTA, CDR2 FQGNSA. The V end lost 3 bases, the J end lost 1 base, and 9 bases lay between the germline ends. The CDR3 spans 14 residues. The CDR3 protein is CASSLGVPNTEAFF. The DNA for the CDR3 is TGTGCCAGCAGCTTGGGTGTTCCGAACACTGAAGCTTTCTTT.

This clone was counted between two and nine times. J is TRBJ1-1 and V is TRBV6-5; maybe TRBD1 (6 bases). The ends were cut back, 4 bases at V and 1 base at J, with 13 bases in the middle. CDR1 and CDR2 from the germline V gene are MNHEY and SVGAGI. CDR3 length: 15 residues. For the CDR3, the DNA is TGTGCCAGCAGTTTCACCCGACAGGAGAACACTGAAGCTTTCTTT. Residues: CASSFTRQENTEAFF.

The V and J genes are TRBV10-1 and TRBJ2-5; D uncertain. V lost 3 bases and J lost 5, with 1 base in between. Germline V gene data show CDR1 as WNHNN and CDR2 as SYGVQD (reference sequence). CDR3 length equals 10 residues. In nucleotides, the CDR3 is TGCGCCAGCAGTGACGAGACCCAGTACTTC. This sequence encodes CASSDETQYF.